This T cell receptor beta chain is from a study of shared clonotypes between healthy human individuals. Study overall: Plates per donor: three CD4 naive, three CD4 memory, two CD8 naive, one CD8 memory. Broader study findings: Clonotypes shared by all four sorted-subset donors had higher generation probabilities than non-shared clonotypes.

Worth noting for this clone: Antigen specificity is unknown.

The CDR3 consists of 13 residues. Germline CDR1 SQVTM, CDR2 ANQGSEA. V lost 2 bases to trimming and J lost 1 base, with 9 bases between them. Every subset had its genomic DNA shared out evenly among several immunoSEQ plates. Authors' methods: For the immunoSEQ data, sequences were junction-only without quality scores, so filtering differed. The assay was immunoSEQ multiplex PCR, and TCRdb's table has in-frame clones only and misses some. D and trimming come from the DNA, and the V and J calls and clone size come from that table. The sample records roughly 2 million clones, about 94% being singletons. Only CD45RO-negative cells positively selected for CCR7 counted as naive CD8 cells, so terminally differentiated effector memory CD45RA+ cells were excluded.

Sequencing was done on a sample of naive CD8+ T cells sorted from blood. The chain carries TRBV29-1 and TRBJ2-7; D might be TRBD1 or TRBD2, each matching 5 bases. The TCR originated in a man between 18 and 35 years old in good health. The chain's CDR3 is CSVETGLSYEQYF. In DNA, the CDR3 is TGCAGCGTTGAAACAGGACTTTCCTACGAGCAGTACTTC.